A single sample gave rise to the 15 T cell receptor beta chains below, sequenced in a study of CXCR4 blockade with PD-1 therapy in pancreatic cancer. Here immunoSEQ multiplex PCR was the method, and the copy in TCRdb shows in-frame clones only, minus some. The sample has roughly 940 clones; roughly 40% are singletons. The sample consisted of tumor tissue. The origin of the receptors is a human donor with pancreatic ductal adenocarcinoma.

The rearrangement links TRBV23-1 to TRBJ1-4; D is unclear. TRBV23-1 carries the ORF label, with uncertain function. With 6 bases removed from V and 2 bases from J, the gap between germline ends came to 19 bases. CDR3 size: 17 residues. CDR3 protein: CASSLGYAGKTNEKLFF. CDR3 bases: TGCGCCAGCAGCCTAGGGTATGCCGGGAAGACTAATGAAAAACTGTTTTTT.

V is TRBV18 and J is TRBJ1-2; 9 nucleotides agree with TRBD1. The length of the CDR3 is 17 residues. Germline-derived CDR1 and CDR2 are KGHSH and LQKENI. J lost 5 bases, V lost 3 bases, and 13 bases had no gene match. The CDR3 loop reads CASSPLPRTGDSYGYTF. CDR3 coding DNA: TGTGCCAGCTCACCCCTCCCCCGGACAGGGGATTCGTATGGCTACACCTTC.

The DNA of the CDR3 is TGTGCCAGTAGGAGGGGACAGGAAAACACTGAAGCTTTCTTT. Translated, it gives CASRRGQENTEAFF. V usage is TRBV19 and J usage is TRBJ1-1, with 8 bases matching TRBD1. The germline V gene encodes CDR1 LNHDA and CDR2 SQIVND (reference sequence). The CDR3 covers 14 residues. The V and J ends lost 6 bases and 2 bases, in that order; junction bases with no gene match: 5.

This chain links TRBV29-1 with TRBJ2-3; D is ambiguous. Germline CDR1 and CDR2: SQVTM and ANQGSEA. V lost 3 bases, J lost 2 bases, and 9 bases lay in between. CDR3 length equals 13 residues. The CDR3 here is CSVESGNTDTQYF. CDR3 in DNA: TGCAGCGTTGAGTCGGGCAACACAGATACGCAGTATTTT.

The J gene is TRBJ1-3, the V gene TRBV19; a weak D match, TRBD1 (6 bases). Germline V gives CDR1 LNHDA, CDR2 SQIVND (reference sequence). The CDR3 extends over 16 amino acids. With 4 bases removed from V and 0 bases from J, the gap between germline ends came to 13 bases. CDR3 nucleotides: TGTGCCAGTAGTACCCGGGGACATGCCTCTGGAAACACCATATATTTT. This translates into CASSTRGHASGNTIYF.

This clone was picked up a small number of times. The rearrangement joins TRBV6-8 to TRBJ1-1; no clear D. V was trimmed by 5 bases and J by 4 bases, leaving 17 bases between them. The CDR3 is made up of 15 amino acids. Germline-derived CDR1 and CDR2 are MNHGY and SAAAGT. This chain's CDR3 is CASSQTLGGSTEAFF. The CDR3 DNA is TGTGCCAGCAGTCAAACTTTAGGTGGTAGCACTGAAGCTTTCTTT.

In its sample, this clone is medium-sized. The chain has TRBV11-3 and TRBJ1-3, with D possibly TRBD1 on 5 matching bases. V dropped 5 bases and J dropped 0 bases, with 14 bases sitting between them. The CDR3 is 16 residues long. Germline CDR1 SGHNT, CDR2 YENEEA. The CDR3 DNA sequence: TGTGCCAGCAGCCGGGGCCGGACAACCTCTGGAAACACCATATATTTT. Its protein is CASSRGRTTSGNTIYF.

There are a few counts of this clone. The V call is TRBV19, the J call TRBJ2-1, with 10 nucleotides matching TRBD2. V shed 5 bases and J 7 bases; nucleotides not matched to a gene: 5. From germline, CDR1 is LNHDA and CDR2 SQIVND (reference sequence). CDR3 length: 14 residues. The CDR3, as DNA: TGTGCCAGTAGTCAGCGGGGGGGATGGAATGAGCAGTTCTTC. Translated: CASSQRGGWNEQFF.

The chain couples TRBV23-1 to TRBJ1-5; maybe TRBD1 (5 bases). TRBV23-1 is an ORF, and what it does is uncertain. Trimming removed 3 bases from V and 0 bases from J, with 6 bases in between. This CDR3 region has 14 residues. DNA of the CDR3: TGCGCCAGCAGTCAGACAGCTAGCAATCAGCCCCAGCATTTT. This gives the protein CASSQTASNQPQHF.

The chain has TRBV19 and TRBJ1-3; D gene unclear. Between the trimmed V and J ends, which lost 3 bases and 0 bases, there was a span of 6 bases. This CDR3 comprises 14 residues. CDR1 is LNHDA and CDR2 is SQIVND in the germline V gene (reference sequence). As DNA, the CDR3 is TGTGCCAGTAGTATTGCAGGCTCTGGAAACACCATATATTTT. This gives the protein CASSIAGSGNTIYF.

The CDR3 reads CASSLGQTKNTEAFF. The CDR3 region has the DNA TGTGCCAGCAGCTTGGGACAGACAAAGAACACTGAAGCTTTCTTT. The chain uses TRBV11-3 and TRBJ1-1; the match to TRBD1 covers 7 bases. CDR1 and CDR2 from the germline V gene are SGHNT and YENEEA. J lost 1 base, V lost 3 bases, and 5 bases had no gene match. CDR3 length: 15 residues.

This clone has only a few counts. The J gene is TRBJ1-1, the V gene TRBV6-8; no reliable D call. Germline CDR1 reads MNHGY; CDR2 reads SAAAGT. V dropped 2 bases and J dropped 6 bases, with 13 bases sitting between them. The CDR3 covers 14 residues. The CDR3 is CASSYRPLVAEAFF. The CDR3 bases are TGTGCCAGCAGTTACCGGCCCCTAGTAGCTGAAGCTTTCTTT.

The V and J genes are TRBV14 and TRBJ2-2; D not certain. The CDR3 runs to 17 residues. V was cut by 4 bases and J by 1 base, with 16 bases left in between. The V gene's germline CDR1 is SGHDN and CDR2 FVKESK. In DNA form, the CDR3 reads TGTGCCAGCAGCCCCCCGGTTAGGGCGTTGAACACCGGGGAGCTGTTTTTT. Translation: CASSPPVRALNTGELFF.

In its sample, this clone ranks as large. The chain links TRBV11-3 to TRBJ1-5; tentative D call: TRBD1 (5 bases). V lost 2 bases to trimming and J lost 1 base, with 9 bases between them. In germline, CDR1 is SGHNT, CDR2 YENEEA. The CDR3 runs to 15 residues. CDR3 sequence (DNA): TGTGCCAGCAGCTTATGGGGGGAAAGCAATCAGCCCCAGCATTTT. This codes for CASSLWGESNQPQHF.

The rearrangement links TRBV19 to TRBJ2-5; the D call may be TRBD1 or TRBD2 (5 bases each). The V end was cut by 3 bases, the J end by 4 bases, with 9 bases between. CDR1 and CDR2 (germline): LNHDA, SQIVND (reference sequence). The CDR3 covers 13 residues. CDR3 DNA sequence: TGTGCCAGTAGTATGGGGGTTAGAGAGACCCAGTACTTC. It yields the protein CASSMGVRETQYF.